Given below is one T cell receptor (beta chain) in context. Its antigen is still unknown. CDR3 length: 14 amino acids. Looked up from germline, CDR1 is SEHNR and CDR2 is FQNEAQ (reference sequence). Trimming cost V 4 bases and J 7 bases; bases outside gene matches: 6. The sample originates from a study of T cell responses to AZD1222 COVID-19 vaccine. Study-wide results and caveats: Possibly, clonal diversity was underestimated; donors were largely white British and included more females. Regions 160-218 and 743-854 held dominance among vaccine-associated CD4 TCRs, which spanned spike. Spike-specific TCR breadth rose after two AZD1222 doses, and depth rose as well. As reported, nearly half of all spike-specific TCRs target variant regions that are unmutated.

Some clones are missing from TCRdb's copy, which holds only in-frame ones; the method was immunoSEQ multiplex PCR. Of approximately 93,000 clones in the sample, roughly 89% were seen once. The rearrangement joins TRBV7-9 to TRBJ2-7; the match to TRBD1 covers 11 bases. The sequence came from an adult who received the AZD1222 COVID-19 vaccine. The sample consisted of peripheral blood, taken 28 days after the second AZD1222 dose. DNA of the CDR3: TGTGCCAGCAGCTCGTCGGACAGGGGGCCAGAGCAGTACTTC. Protein product: CASSSSDRGPEQYF.